A selection of T cell receptor beta chains follows, all from one sample in a study of CD8 T cells in ankylosing spondylitis. A single record per CDR3 protein comes from TCRdb applying MiXCR to the 5' RACE reads. The sample carries about 200,000 distinct CDR3 sequences, 6% to 8% recorded once. Sequencing was done on a sample of blood, either unsorted or a sorted T cell fraction (not recorded which). Receptors originate from a male donor with ankylosing spondylitis. Each CDR3 is given with its conserved first and last residue. A D gene is named only where the DNA matches it firmly. Only part of the rows carry a size: once, few, many, or a class if the clone is expanded.

D	V	length	J	size	DNA	CDR3
TRBD2	TRBV12-3/TRBV12-4	15	TRBJ2-5	NA	TGTGCCAGCAGCGGACTAGCGGGAGTTTGGGAGACCCAGTACTTC	CASSGLAGVWETQYF
NA	TRBV28	18	TRBJ2-2	many	TGTGCCAGCAGTTTAAGGGTGGGCCGTACATCTAACACCGGGGAGCTGTTTTTT	CASSLRVGRTSNTGELFF
TRBD2	TRBV5-1	15	TRBJ2-3	many	TGCGCCAGCAGCTTGGTAGCGGGAGCGACGGATACGCAGTATTTT	CASSLVAGATDTQYF
TRBD1	TRBV11-2	15	TRBJ2-7	many	TGTGCCAGCAGCTTTGGACAGGTTCTGGGTGGGGAGCAGTACTTC	CASSFGQVLGGEQYF
NA	TRBV29-1	11	TRBJ1-3	many	TGCAGCGTTTCGGGGGGAAACACCATATATTTT	CSVSGGNTIYF
NA	TRBV20-1	15	TRBJ2-7	many	TGCAGTGCTAGAGATTTGGACTCCCCTCAATGGGAGCAGTACTTC	CSARDLDSPQWEQYF
NA	TRBV12-3/TRBV12-4	14	TRBJ1-1	many	TGTGCCAGCAGTTTAGGGACGGGGCTTACTGAAGCTTTCTTT	CASSLGTGLTEAFF
NA	TRBV6-4	14	TRBJ2-2	many	TGTGCCAGCAGTGACGGTGCGAACACCGGGGAGCTGTTTTTT	CASSDGANTGELFF
TRBD1	TRBV5-1	14	TRBJ2-1	many	TGCGCCAGCAGCTTGGGGACAGGGTCCAATGAGCAGTTCTTC	CASSLGTGSNEQFF
TRBD2	TRBV7-9	16	TRBJ2-3	many	TGTGCCAGCAGCTTAAACCCGGCGGGGGGTACAGATACGCAGTATTTT	CASSLNPAGGTDTQYF
TRBD1	TRBV27	15	TRBJ2-1	many	TGTGCCAGCAGTTTACCAGGGGGCGCAGCCCATGAGCAGTTCTTC	CASSLPGGAAHEQFF
NA	TRBV3-1	16	TRBJ2-7	many	TGTGCCAGCAGCCAAGATGGTGGGATGCCTCAGAACGAGCAGTACTTC	CASSQDGGMPQNEQYF
TRBD2	TRBV28	15	TRBJ2-2	NA	TGTGCCAGCAGTTTGTTTAGCGGGGGGGCCGGGGAGCTGTTTTTT	CASSLFSGGAGELFF
TRBD2	TRBV3-1	16	TRBJ2-7	many	TGTGCCAGCAGCCAAAAACAACCAGCGGGATTCAACGAGCAGTACTTC	CASSQKQPAGFNEQYF
NA	TRBV12-3/TRBV12-4	13	TRBJ2-2	many	TGTGCCAGCAGTTTAGGAGGGGCCGGGGAGCTGTTTTTT	CASSLGGAGELFF
NA	TRBV20-1	14	TRBJ2-3	many	TGCAGTGCTAGTTCTGGGCTAAGCTGGGGTACGCAGTATTTT	CSASSGLSWGTQYF
NA	TRBV10-3	14	TRBJ2-3	NA	TGTGCCATCAGTGAGTCCAGGGGGGGTGATACGCAGTATTTT	CAISESRGGDTQYF
NA	TRBV4-2	13	TRBJ2-5	many	TGTGCCAGCAGCCCGGGGACGGCCGAGACCCAGTACTTC	CASSPGTAETQYF
NA	TRBV11-2	15	TRBJ2-7	many	TGTGCCAGCAGCCCCAGGACATGGGGCTCCTACGAGCAGTACTTC	CASSPRTWGSYEQYF
NA	TRBV2	15	TRBJ1-5	many	TGTGCCAGCAGAAACATAGCAGGGAACAATCAGCCCCAGCATTTT	CASRNIAGNNQPQHF
NA	TRBV7-9	14	TRBJ1-1	many	TGTGCCAGCAGCACGCAGGGAAAGAACACTGAAGCTTTCTTT	CASSTQGKNTEAFF
TRBD2	TRBV7-9	15	TRBJ2-1	many	TGTGCCAGCAGCGCGGGACTAGCGGGGTACAATGAGCAGTTCTTC	CASSAGLAGYNEQFF
TRBD1	TRBV7-8	15	TRBJ1-2	few	TGTGCCAGCAGCCCTCAGGGGGGCATGAACTATGGCTACACCTTC	CASSPQGGMNYGYTF
NA	TRBV3-1	14	TRBJ2-3	few	TGTGCCAGCAGCCAAGACGGGAGCGGTGATACGCAGTATTTT	CASSQDGSGDTQYF
NA	TRBV10-3	14	TRBJ1-6	many	TGTGCCATCAGCTTACATGAGAGGGGCTCACCCCTCCACTTT	CAISLHERGSPLHF
TRBD1	TRBV4-3	16	TRBJ1-6	NA	TGCGCCAGCAGCCGTCTGACAGGGTCTCGTAATTCACCCCTCCACTTT	CASSRLTGSRNSPLHF
NA	TRBV27	15	TRBJ2-7	many	TGTGCCAGCAGGGCCAGGACGCTTTCGACGGGCGAGCAGTACTTC	CASRARTLSTGEQYF
NA	TRBV4-2	13	TRBJ2-7	many	TGTGCCAGCAGCCAATCGAGAGGGAACGAGCAGTACTTC	CASSQSRGNEQYF
NA	TRBV25-1	15	TRBJ2-6	many	TGTGCCACCGCCGTCGGGGTCTCTGGGGCCAACGTCCTGACTTTC	CATAVGVSGANVLTF
NA	TRBV27	15	TRBJ2-7	many	TGTGCCAGCAGTTTAGGACAGCGACTATCCTACGAGCAGTACTTC	CASSLGQRLSYEQYF
NA	TRBV7-6	14	TRBJ2-7	NA	TGTGCCAGCAGCTTAGGACTAAGGAAATACGAGCAGTACTTC	CASSLGLRKYEQYF
NA	TRBV4-3	16	TRBJ1-2	many	TGCGCCAGCAGCCAAGATCTTGGGGGGCCCCTCTATGGCTACACCTTC	CASSQDLGGPLYGYTF
TRBD2	TRBV7-6	14	TRBJ2-2	many	TGTGCCAGCAGCGTTAGCGGGGAAACCGGGGAGCTGTTTTTT	CASSVSGETGELFF
NA	TRBV7-2	16	TRBJ2-5	many	TGTGCCAGCAGCGTTTATTTATACGCACCTCGGGAGACCCAGTACTTC	CASSVYLYAPRETQYF
NA	TRBV6-5	14	TRBJ1-2	NA	TGTGCCAGCAGTTACGGGGTCAGCTCAGATGGCTACACCTTC	CASSYGVSSDGYTF
NA	TRBV28	11	TRBJ2-7	NA	TGTGCCAGCACCTTACGCTACGAGCAGTACTTC	CASTLRYEQYF
NA	TRBV4-3	13	TRBJ2-7	NA	TGCGCCAGCAGCCAAGTATCAGCAGGCGAGCAGTACTTC	CASSQVSAGEQYF
TRBD2	TRBV15	16	TRBJ2-7	NA	TGTGCCACCAGCGAGGACGGACTAGCGGGTCGTTACGAGCAGTACTTC	CATSEDGLAGRYEQYF
NA	TRBV5-1	16	TRBJ2-1	many	TGCGCCAGCATTCTAGGGGACACCCCCTCCTACAATGAGCAGTTCTTC	CASILGDTPSYNEQFF
NA	TRBV29-1	15	TRBJ2-5	many	TGCAGCGTTAAGGGGGGGGCGTACTTTGAGGAGACCCAGTACTTC	CSVKGGAYFEETQYF
NA	TRBV7-2	15	TRBJ2-7	few	TGTGCCAGCAGCTTTATGGGCAGGGTCTCCTACGAGCAGTACTTC	CASSFMGRVSYEQYF
NA	TRBV29-1	13	TRBJ2-3	many	TGCAGCGTTGATGCCGGGATGGCAGATACGCAGTATTTT	CSVDAGMADTQYF
NA	TRBV4-1	15	TRBJ2-3	many	TGCGCCAGCAGCCATTCCGGGACCACCACAGATACGCAGTATTTT	CASSHSGTTTDTQYF
NA	TRBV11-2	18	TRBJ2-1	many	TGTGCCAGCAGCTTAGAATCGGGGGCGCGGAGCGTTTACAATGAGCAGTTCTTC	CASSLESGARSVYNEQFF
NA	TRBV4-1	14	TRBJ2-7	many	TGCGCCAGCAGCCAAGACTCGAGGGGCCTCGAGCAGTACTTC	CASSQDSRGLEQYF
NA	TRBV4-2	17	TRBJ2-1	NA	TGTGCCAGCAGCCAAGATCAGGCAACGCTAGTCATCAATGAGCAGTTCTTC	CASSQDQATLVINEQFF
NA	TRBV6-1	14	TRBJ2-1	many	TGTGCCAGCAGTAATGTCCCTGGGTGGCATGAGCAGTTCTTC	CASSNVPGWHEQFF
NA	TRBV28	15	TRBJ1-2	many	TGTGCCAGCAGTCCACCCCGTCGGAATCGGTTTGGCTACACCTTC	CASSPPRRNRFGYTF
NA	TRBV7-9	17	TRBJ2-1	few	TGTGCCAGCAGCTTAGGGGTCCCGCGGGGATTCTACAATGAGCAGTTCTTC	CASSLGVPRGFYNEQFF
NA	TRBV28	12	TRBJ2-7	many	TGTGCCAGCAATCGGGGAGTCTACGAGCAGTACTTC	CASNRGVYEQYF
TRBD1	TRBV24-1	14	TRBJ2-7	many	TGTGCCACCAGTGGCGGACAGGGGGCCTACGAGCAGTACTTC	CATSGGQGAYEQYF
TRBD1	TRBV3-1	15	TRBJ1-1	many	TGTGCCAGCAGCTACTACAGGGGGGGAGTCGCTGAAGCTTTCTTT	CASSYYRGGVAEAFF
NA	TRBV20-1	13	TRBJ1-1	many	TGCAGTGCTAGAGAGGGAGGGAGCACTGAAGCTTTCTTT	CSAREGGSTEAFF